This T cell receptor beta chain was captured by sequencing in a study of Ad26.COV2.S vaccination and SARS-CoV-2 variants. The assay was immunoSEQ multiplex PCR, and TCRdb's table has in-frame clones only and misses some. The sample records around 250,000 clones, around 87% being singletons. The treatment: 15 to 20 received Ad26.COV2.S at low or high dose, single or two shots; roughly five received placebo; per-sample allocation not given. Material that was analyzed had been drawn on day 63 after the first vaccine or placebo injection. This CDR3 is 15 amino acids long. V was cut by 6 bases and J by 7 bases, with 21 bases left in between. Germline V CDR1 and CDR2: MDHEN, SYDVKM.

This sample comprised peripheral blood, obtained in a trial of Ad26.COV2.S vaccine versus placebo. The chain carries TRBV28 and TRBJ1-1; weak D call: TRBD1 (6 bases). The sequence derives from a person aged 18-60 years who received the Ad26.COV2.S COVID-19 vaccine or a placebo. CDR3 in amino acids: CASSLWAGGQDEAFF. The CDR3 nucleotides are TGTGCCAGCAGCCTTTGGGCGGGGGGGCAAGATGAAGCTTTCTTT.